This entry lists 28 T cell receptor beta chains sequenced from one sample in a study of T cell clonality in common variable immunodeficiency (dated by TCRdb to about 2015). Points the paper makes about the study in general: Reportedly, TCRbeta sequences from CVID had fewer deletions and N-nucleotide insertions, and highly modified clones with 13 or more V deletions were absent from CVID.

Preparation of the library involved the immunoSEQ multiplex PCR assay. The immuneACCESS repertoire file appears here via TCRdb, limited to in-frame rearrangements. These files lack a portion of the clones; in checked studies, under half of the deficit traces to unresolved V genes, and the cause of the others is not known. The sample counts fewer than 30,000 clones, each observed more than once. The ten largest make up 29% of the sample. The antigens of these receptors remain unknown. The sequenced sample was peripheral blood mononuclear cells. The receptors shown here come from a human donor with common variable immunodeficiency.

The sample holds many counts of this clone. The CDR3 end lies 3 residues beyond the end of the read and is filled in from the germline J gene. This chain connects TRBV7-2 to TRBJ1-1, with 9 bases matching TRBD1. CDR3 length equals 14 residues. CDR1 and CDR2 (germline): SGHTA, FQGNSA. The CDR3 DNA, read in part, is TGTGCCAGCAGCCCAACAGGGGGCTACGTTGCA. Its protein product is CASSPTGGYVA. The whole CDR3 protein reads CASSPTGGYVAAFF. The whole variable domain, remainder taken from reference TRBV7-2 and TRBJ1-1, is GAGVSQSPSNKVTEKGKDVELRCDPISGHTALYWYRQSLGQGLEFLIYFQGNSAPDKSGLPSDRFSAERTGGSVSTLTIQRTQQEDSAVYLCASSPTGGYVAAFFGQGTRLTVV.

This clone was seen at least ten times. The read ends 3 residues early relative to the CDR3; the germline J gene fills the gap. The chain uses TRBV6-1 and TRBJ2-7; 10 positions agree with TRBD1. CDR3 size: 15 residues. V lost 0 bases to trimming and J lost 2 bases; unmatched junction nucleotides: 1. Germline V lookup: CDR1 MNHNS, CDR2 SASEGT. The chain's CDR3 is CASSEAGTGAYEQYF. The CDR3 DNA, read in part, is TGTGCCAGCAGTGAAGCCGGGACAGGGGCCTACGAG.

In regard to this clone: The read ends 3 residues early relative to the CDR3; the germline J gene fills the gap. The J gene is TRBJ2-3, the V gene TRBV6-2 or TRBV6-3; the D gene is possibly TRBD1 (6 bases). Trimming removed 0 bases at V and 0 bases at J, with 10 bases between. The CDR3 has 16 amino acids. Germline V CDR1 and CDR2: MNHEY, SVGEGT. CDR3: CASSYSERGSTDTQYF. Partial CDR3 DNA: TGTGCCAGCAGTTACTCCGAGAGGGGGAGCACAGATACG.

This clone was detected many times. The sequenced fragment ends 3 residues before the CDR3 boundary, so the rest is inferred from the germline J gene. This sequence joins TRBV20-1 and TRBJ2-3; 10 bases are shared with TRBD2. The length of the CDR3 is 15 residues. V gave up 6 bases and J gave up 8 bases; unmatched junction bases: 14. Germline values: CDR1 DFQATT, CDR2 SNEGSKA (reference sequence). Here the CDR3 reads CSATSSGGRYGTQYF. CDR3 DNA (partial): TGCAGTGCCACCAGTAGCGGGGGGCGTTATGGTACG.

This clone occurred many times. The missing CDR3 end, 3 residues past where the read stops, is filled in from the germline J gene. V gene TRBV18 combines with J gene TRBJ1-4, with D perhaps TRBD1 (5 bases). Looked up from germline, CDR1 is KGHSH and CDR2 is LQKENI. CDR3 length: 14 residues. V was clipped by 3 bases and J by 7 bases, with 12 bases between them. The CDR3 DNA, read in part, is TGTGCCAGCTCACCGCAGGGAGATAGTGAAAAA. This codes for CASSPQGDSEK. The CDR3, in full, reads CASSPQGDSEKLFF.

Comment on this clone: From the germline J gene comes the end of the CDR3, since the read stops 3 residues before it. The chain employs TRBV7-8 and TRBJ2-7, with TRBD2 as a possible D gene (6 bases). The CDR3 has 12 residues. CDR1 is SGHVS and CDR2 is FQNEAQ in the germline V gene. The V and J ends lost 10 bases and 5 bases respectively, with 15 bases between them. The covered CDR3 bases are TGTGCCACCGGGACTGCCTTGGACGAG. The encoded protein is CATGTALDE. The entire CDR3 sequence reads CATGTALDEQYF.

This clone was picked up many times. Coverage ceases 3 residues before the CDR3 finishes, and the germline J gene fills in the end. The chain recombines TRBV7-2 with TRBJ2-7; TRBD1 agrees at 10 bases. CDR3 length equals 15 residues. Losses at the gene ends were 4 bases for V and 2 bases for J; bases not matched to a gene: 5. Germline-derived CDR1 and CDR2 are SGHTA and FQGNSA. The CDR3 protein is CASSSGTGATYEQYF. The sequenced part of the CDR3 DNA is TGTGCCAGCAGCTCCGGGACAGGGGCCACCTACGAG.

This clone was picked up a small number of times. The read terminates 3 residues before the CDR3 end, so the remaining end is supplied by the germline J gene. The gene calls are TRBV30 and TRBJ2-3; 9 nucleotides line up with TRBD2. The CDR3 runs to 14 residues. Germline-derived CDR1 and CDR2 are GTSNPN and SVGIG (reference sequence). Losses at the gene ends were 2 bases for V and 5 bases for J; bases not matched to a gene: 5. CDR3 region: CAWSKAGGGDTQYF. The sequenced part of the CDR3 DNA is TGTGCCTGGAGTAAGGCGGGGGGGGGAGATACG.

Ten or more counts support this clone. Read data end 3 residues before the CDR3 end; the end is taken from the germline J gene. The V call is TRBV20-1, the J call TRBJ2-3; 8 nucleotides align to TRBD2. The CDR3 has 14 amino acids. CDR1 and CDR2 from the germline V gene are DFQATT and SNEGSKA (reference sequence). V dropped 2 bases and J dropped 4; count of bases not matched to a gene: 5. The CDR3 bases that were read are TGCAGTGCTAGAACAGCGGGGGAGGCAGATACG. Amino acid sequence: CSARTAGEADT. The CDR3 reads in full as CSARTAGEADTQYF.

This clone was counted between two and nine times. The CDR3 end lies 3 residues beyond the end of the read and is filled in from the germline J gene. This chain joins TRBV18 and TRBJ1-4; possible D gene TRBD1, 6 bases. Germline CDR1 is KGHSH and CDR2 is LQKENI. Deletions cut 4 bases from V and 0 bases from J, with 9 bases between. There are 15 residues in the CDR3. CDR3 DNA, as far as it was read: TGTGCCAGCTCACGCGGGACATCAACTAATGAAAAA. Protein: CASSRGTSTNEK. The CDR3 in its entirety is CASSRGTSTNEKLFF.

In regard to this clone: The read finishes 3 residues shy of the CDR3 end, and the germline J gene is used to complete it. The genes are TRBV13 and TRBJ2-5; TRBD2 matches 10 bases. The J segment lost 5 bases and the V segment lost 0 bases, leaving 9 bases of the junction unmatched. CDR3 length equals 17 residues. In germline, CDR1 is PRHDT, CDR2 FYEKMQ (reference sequence). The CDR3 here is CASSLGLAGEVDETQYF. Incomplete CDR3 DNA: TGTGCCAGCAGCTTAGGCCTAGCGGGGGAAGTGGATGAGACC.

Only a few counts were recorded for this clone. The sequenced fragment ends 3 residues before the CDR3 boundary, so the rest is inferred from the germline J gene. The chain joins TRBV6-2 or TRBV6-3 to TRBJ1-1, with TRBD1 matching 7 bases. Germline assignment: CDR1 MNHEY and CDR2 SVGEGT. After removal of 6 bases from V and 0 bases from J, the junction contained 10 bases not matched to a gene. The CDR3 covers 16 residues. The covered CDR3 bases are TGTGCCAGCAGCCACGGGACAGTCTACATGAACACTGAA. Translated: CASSHGTVYMNTE. The whole CDR3 reads CASSHGTVYMNTEAFF.

Of note for this clone: The read ends 3 residues shy of where the CDR3 ends; the end is completed using the germline J gene. The chain couples TRBV20-1 to TRBJ2-3; 9 bases are shared with TRBD2. The germline V gene encodes CDR1 DFQATT and CDR2 SNEGSKA (reference sequence). This CDR3 contains 15 residues. V lost 3 bases and J lost 4; bases outside the gene matches: 8. CDR3 sequence reads: CSASLAGGPPDTQYF. The CDR3 bases that were read are TGCAGTGCTAGTCTGGCGGGGGGGCCCCCAGATACG.

This clone was seen only a few times. Read sequence stops 3 residues before the CDR3 end, and the germline J gene provides the missing end. The gene calls are TRBV29-1 and TRBJ2-5; D is perhaps TRBD1 (6 bases). The ends were cut back, 3 bases at V and 4 bases at J, with 12 bases in the middle. Germline V CDR1 and CDR2: SQVTM, ANQGSEA. CDR3 length equals 13 residues. The chain's CDR3 is CSVDRGQRETQYF. CDR3 DNA (partial): TGCAGCGTTGACAGGGGCCAGAGAGAGACC.

A word on this clone: The read halts 3 residues ahead of the CDR3 end, with the missing end drawn from the germline J gene. The chain carries TRBV7-9 and TRBJ2-1; 9 bases line up with TRBD1. V trimming: 5 bases; J trimming: 7 bases; junction bases outside the gene matches: 9. Germline CDR1 is SEHNR and CDR2 is FQNEAQ (reference sequence). The CDR3 has 15 amino acids. CDR3 DNA (partial): TGTGCCAGCAGCCCTACCGGGACAGGGCGGAATGAG. It translates to CASSPTGTGRNE. The CDR3, in full, reads CASSPTGTGRNEQFF. The full variable domain, completed using reference TRBV7-9 and TRBJ2-1, is DTGVSQNPRHKITKRGQNVTFRCDPISEHNRLYWYRQTLGQGPEFLTYFQNEAQLEKSRLLSDRFSAERPKGSFSTLEIQRTEQGDSAMYLCASSPTGTGRNEQFFGPGTRLTVL.

This clone was picked up many times. The CDR3 extends 3 residues past the end of the read, so its final part is completed from the germline J gene. The chain employs TRBV18 and TRBJ2-3; no reliable D call. Germline V lookup: CDR1 KGHSH, CDR2 LQKENI. CDR3 length: 15 residues. V gave up 1 base and J gave up 0 bases, with 8 bases separating them. This chain's CDR3 is CASSPLGGSTDTQYF. The covered CDR3 bases are TGTGCCAGCTCACCACTTGGCGGAAGCACAGATACG. Supplemented by reference TRBV18 and TRBJ2-3, the full variable domain reads NAGVMQNPRHLVRRRGQEARLRCSPMKGHSHVYWYRQLPEEGLKFMVYLQKENIIDESGMPKERFSAEFPKEGPSILRIQQVVRGDSAAYFCASSPLGGSTDTQYFGPGTRLTVL.

This clone occurred many times. The read ends 3 residues before the CDR3 terminus; that terminus is restored from the germline J gene. The chain couples TRBV19 to TRBJ2-3, with a possible D match to TRBD1 (6 bases). V was pared by 3 bases and J by 5 bases, with 9 bases between. The length of the CDR3 is 13 residues. Germline V lookup: CDR1 LNHDA, CDR2 SQIVND (reference sequence). Incomplete CDR3 DNA: TGTGCCAGTAGTATGCGAGGGGGAGATACG. The encoded protein is CASSMRGGDT. The whole CDR3 protein is CASSMRGGDTQYF.

The DNA read from the CDR3 is TGTGCCAGCAGCTTATGGCAGGGGGCCGTCACTGAA. Its translation is CASSLWQGAVTE. From start to end, the CDR3 is CASSLWQGAVTEAFF. This chain joins TRBV7-9 and TRBJ1-1; 8 positions agree with TRBD1. The read ends 3 residues shy of where the CDR3 ends; the end is completed using the germline J gene. Germline trimming cut 2 bases from V and 4 bases from J; bases unmatched to any gene: 6. The CDR3 runs to 15 residues. Germline CDR1 and CDR2: SEHNR and FQNEAQ (reference sequence).

This clone has more than one count but fewer than ten. With the read ending 3 residues before the CDR3 end, the germline J gene is used to fill in that end. This sequence joins TRBV19 and TRBJ2-7; 7 bases map to TRBD1. V lost 1 base to trimming and J lost 3 bases; unmatched junction nucleotides: 6. The CDR3 is 15 residues long. The germline CDR1 and CDR2 sequences are LNHDA and SQIVND (reference sequence). CDR3 bases read: TGTGCCAGTAGTATAGCCCGGGACAGTTACTACGAG. Translation: CASSIARDSYYE. The entire CDR3 is CASSIARDSYYEQYF.

There are a few counts of this clone. The DNA ends 3 residues before the CDR3 does, and the rest of the CDR3 is filled in from the germline J gene. The V and J genes are TRBV2 and TRBJ2-2; the match to TRBD1 covers 7 bases. With 8 bases clipped from V and 0 bases from J, the junction kept 6 bases outside the gene matches. Germline CDR1 SNHLY, CDR2 FYNNEI. This CDR3 is 15 amino acids long. Here the CDR3 reads CASRYGQANTGELFF. The covered CDR3 bases are TGTGCCAGCCGTTACGGACAGGCGAACACCGGGGAG. Full variable domain (remainder filled in from reference TRBV2 and TRBJ2-2): EPEVTQTPSHQVTQMGQEVILRCVPISNHLYFYWYRQILGQKVEFLVSFYNNEISEKSEIFDDQFSVERPDGSNFTLKIRSTKLEDSAMYFCASRYGQANTGELFFGEGSRLTVL.

As to this clone: One junction end does not reproduce the germline sequence, and a read error may be involved. The read gets to within 3 residues of the CDR3 end, and the germline J gene fills in the rest. The V gene is TRBV7-9, the J gene TRBJ2-7; TRBD1 matches 10 bases. The CDR3 spans 15 residues. Germline lookup yields CDR1 SEHNR and CDR2 FQNEAQ (reference sequence). CDR3 protein: CASSFGQGDTYEQYF. The CDR3 bases that were read are TGTGCTAGCAGCTTTGGACAGGGGGATACCTACGAG.

This clone appeared many times. From the germline J gene comes the end of the CDR3, since the read stops 3 residues before it. The chain carries TRBV4-2 and TRBJ2-3, with 15 bases identical to TRBD2. The CDR3 is made up of 19 amino acids. V dropped 4 bases and J dropped 1; count of bases not matched to a gene: 9. Germline assignment: CDR1 LGHNA and CDR2 YNFKEQ. This CDR3 is CASSPRTSGGASGTDTQYF. The part of the CDR3 DNA that was read is TGTGCCAGCAGCCCAAGGACTAGCGGGGGGGCGTCCGGCACAGATACG.

This clone has more than one count but fewer than ten. The read ends 3 residues shy of where the CDR3 ends; the end is completed using the germline J gene. This chain connects TRBV2 to TRBJ2-3; 10 bases are a match to TRBD2. Germline V gives CDR1 SNHLY, CDR2 FYNNEI. This CDR3 has 15 amino acids. V lost 5 bases and J lost 4; bases outside the gene matches: 6. The CDR3 protein is CASSSTSGASDTQYF. Incomplete CDR3 DNA: TGTGCCAGCAGTTCTACTAGCGGGGCATCAGATACG.

Notes on this clone: The sequenced fragment ends 3 residues before the CDR3 boundary, so the rest is inferred from the germline J gene. V gene TRBV19 combines with J gene TRBJ1-2; unclear D gene. Trimming removed 4 bases at V and 0 bases at J, with 15 bases between. This CDR3 spans 16 amino acids. Germline V gene data show CDR1 as LNHDA and CDR2 as SQIVND (reference sequence). CDR3: CASSNPRRAANYGYTF. CDR3 DNA (partial): TGTGCCAGTAGTAACCCTAGGCGGGCCGCTAACTATGGC.

In its sample, this clone was seen many times. The read halts 3 residues ahead of the CDR3 end, with the missing end drawn from the germline J gene. This chain uses TRBV6-1 with TRBJ1-5, with D unresolved. Trimming removed 1 base from V and 6 bases from J, with 19 bases in between. Germline loops: CDR1 MNHNS, CDR2 SASEGT. The CDR3 extends over 17 amino acids. The chain's CDR3 is CASSEGRGQRRVQPQHF. The covered CDR3 bases are TGTGCCAGCAGTGAAGGAAGAGGGCAGAGGAGGGTTCAGCCC.

This clone was observed at least ten times. CDR3 bases read: TGCGCCAGCAGCCCGGGACAGGGGGCGATCGGGGAG. This sequence encodes CASSPGQGAIGE. In full, the CDR3 is CASSPGQGAIGELFF. J is TRBJ2-2 and V is TRBV5-1, with 12 bases matching TRBD1. With the read ending 3 residues before the CDR3 end, the germline J gene is used to fill in that end. The CDR3 sequence is 15 residues long. V trimming: 4 bases; J trimming: 7 bases; junction bases outside the gene matches: 5. Germline V gives CDR1 SGHRS, CDR2 YFSETQ.

In the case of this clone: The read finishes 3 residues shy of the CDR3 end, and the germline J gene is used to complete it. The chain joins TRBV7-2 to TRBJ2-3; D unresolved. This CDR3 has 14 residues. CDR1 SGHTA and CDR2 FQGNSA come from the germline V gene. Trimming cost V 1 base and J 7 bases, with 12 bases left between them. The CDR3 region is CASSLGLELHTQYF. CDR3 DNA, as far as it was read: TGTGCCAGCAGCTTAGGCCTAGAGTTGCATACG.

This clone was counted at least ten times. The read finishes 3 residues shy of the CDR3 end, and the germline J gene is used to complete it. The V gene is TRBV7-9, the J gene TRBJ1-2; no firm D call. Germline assignment: CDR1 SEHNR and CDR2 FQNEAQ (reference sequence). This CDR3 spans 13 amino acids. The DNA read from the CDR3 is TGTGCCAGCAGCTTAGGAGAAATGAGGGGC. Translation: CASSLGEMRG. The CDR3 in full is CASSLGEMRGYTF.